This TCR beta chain was captured by sequencing in a study of blood T cell repertoires in COVID-19 (dated by TCRdb to between 2020 and 2021). For the wider study: Samples from collaborators originated in the United States, Italy and Spain and spanned both the acute and convalescent phases of COVID-19. The material from the prospective study consisted of cDNA or gDNA derived from T cells, B-cell-depleted T cells, or PBMCs. Deeply sampled blood TCRbeta repertoires from subjects exposed to, actively infected with, or recovered from COVID-19 were included in the dataset. A freely available public database, intended as a resource for researchers studying the immune response to SARS-CoV-2, is where the repertoires were released. Samples came from the ongoing ImmuneRACE study (first 160 participants) plus 1,254 subjects from 6 global collaborators. A de-identified subject ID, COVID-19 status, age in years and sex were almost always included in the sample metadata. HLA class I and class II types, where available, came from metadata supplied by the sample provider rather than from assay-based typing.

The paper's findings and limits, for the study overall: The quantity of clinical and demographic metadata differed by source and by participant and was supplied without curation.

TCRbeta CDR3 regions were amplified from genomic DNA using the immunoSEQ Assay, a bias-controlled multiplex PCR. Regarding the original processing steps: The number of nucleated cells in each sample was estimated from the amplification of reference gene primers within the assay. Sequence reads were collapsed and filtered to measure the absolute abundance of every unique TCRbeta CDR3 rearrangement. For each sample, productive Simpson clonality was calculated as the square root of Simpson's diversity index over productive rearrangements. TCRdb holds this immuneACCESS table with in-frame rearrangements only. Some clones are missing; in checked studies, unresolved V genes explain under half, and the rest has no known cause. V, J and clone size reflect that table, while D and trimming were determined from the DNA. Present in this sample are around 68,000 clones, less than 90% of which were seen just once. Around 3.2% of the sample lies in the top ten.

As for this clone: It lacks a known antigen. Base qualities were left out, and no much larger clone turns up one base away.

Counted from cysteine to phenylalanine, this CDR3 has 15 amino acids. Only CDR3 DNA is held: 45 bases, read in frame from base 1. CDR1 and CDR2, per the germline V gene, are MGHRA and YSYEKL. The junction shows trimming of 6 bases on V and 0 bases on J, plus 12 bases between the germline ends. Each collaborating institution followed its own protocols to collect whole blood in K2EDTA tubes. For TCRbeta analysis, collaborators shipped samples as frozen whole blood, isolated PBMCs, or DNA extracted from either of those sample types. The sample comprised peripheral blood. This TCR derives from a man at least 80 years old with acute or convalescent COVID-19. The sequence joins TRBV4-1 to TRBJ1-5; the D gene is perhaps TRBD1, on 6 matching bases. CDR3 protein: CASRELDSSNQPQHF. Read as DNA, the sequence is TGCGCCAGCAGGGAATTGGACAGTAGCAATCAGCCCCAGCATTTT.